The entry that follows covers one T cell receptor (beta chain) sequence. Antigen unknown. These data are taken from a study of OX40 agonist ivuxolimab in advanced cancers. The study, taken as a whole, reports: On average, CD8+ T cells had more expanded clones than CD4+.

Using immunoSEQ multiplex PCR, the repertoire was profiled, and TCRdb retains in-frame clones only, with some absent. The table shows 55,000 or so clones, with 85% to 90% occurring only once. Germline lookup yields CDR1 SNHLY and CDR2 FYNNEI. V dropped 3 bases and J dropped 9 bases, with 11 bases sitting between them. This CDR3 contains 12 residues. The J gene is TRBJ2-5, the V gene TRBV2, with D possibly matching TRBD1 (6 bases). This clonotype was sampled from an adult with an advanced solid tumor such as melanoma, head and neck, liver or kidney cancer. This material consisted of CD4+ or CD8+ T cells sorted from blood, taken in a trial of the OX40 agonist ivuxolimab. The CDR3 loop reads CASSDRGSAQYF. The CDR3 nucleotides read TGTGCCAGCAGTGACAGGGGTTCGGCCCAGTACTTC.